The clone carrying this T cell receptor beta chain was observed a few times. The CDR3 has 15 residues. Germline V lookup: CDR1 KGHDR, CDR2 SFDVKD. The V and J ends lost 1 base and 0 bases respectively, with 7 bases between them. The data originate from a study of blood T cell repertoires in COVID-19. The protocol was immunoSEQ multiplex PCR, while the TCRdb copy is restricted to in-frame clones and leaves out a portion. The repertoire has over 200,000 clones, around four fifths of them found once; the top ten carry around 7.3%. Sample: peripheral blood. This TCR was sampled from a woman between 50 and 59 years old with active or convalescent COVID-19. The chain employs TRBV24-1 and TRBJ2-3; unclear D gene. CDR3 sequence: CATSDLSDSTDTQYF. As DNA, the CDR3 is TGTGCCACCAGTGATTTAAGCGACAGCACAGATACGCAGTATTTT.